The T cell receptor beta chain described here comes from a study of shared clonotypes between healthy human individuals. Study-wide background: There were three CD4 naive, three CD4 memory, two CD8 naive and one CD8 memory plates per donor.

After removal of 6 bases from V and 3 bases from J, the junction contained 9 bases not matched to a gene. Germline CDR1 is SGHRS and CDR2 is YFSETQ. This CDR3 comprises 15 residues. With regard to this clone: Its antigen is as yet unknown.

Repertoires were generated with immunoSEQ multiplex PCR, while TCRdb's copy carries only in-frame clones and drops some. The data show 2,500,000 or so clones, roughly 93% seen once. Study observations and caveats: Sequencing depth was expected to affect clonotype sharing among donors.

Every donor, a Caucasian adult, lived in Nashville, Tennessee. The gene calls are TRBV5-1 and TRBJ1-2; the match to TRBD1 covers 9 bases. This sequence was found in a man aged 18 to 29 in good health. Some clones in this sample may be carry-over from other donors' samples. Sequencing was carried out using naive CD4+ T cells from PBMCs. The subset denotes: CD45RA+ positively selected. The CDR3 here is CASTVTGGLDYGYTF. The CDR3 coding sequence is TGCGCCAGCACCGTAACAGGGGGCCTTGACTATGGCTACACCTTC.